One sample yielded the 23 T cell receptor beta chains listed below, sequenced in a study of vaccination and CD4 T cells after COVID-19. The treatment: approximately 10-day PBMC culture with coronavirus spike peptide pools or control peptides (ViraFEST assay). These TCRs' antigens remain unknown. Sequenced with the Oncomine TCR Beta short-read assay was DNA taken from cultured CD4+ T cells. From the PCR reads, TCRdb called clonotypes with MiXCR, one entry per CDR3 protein. The data contain roughly 18,000 distinct CDR3 sequences, 53% of them singletons. This specimen was CD4+ T cells from blood, cultured in vitro, taken before SARS-CoV-2 vaccination. Receptors originate from a human donor who had recovered from COVID-19.

This chain joins TRBV19 and TRBJ1-5, with D maybe TRBD1 (6 bases). This CDR3 has 16 residues. The germline V gene encodes CDR1 LNHDA and CDR2 SQIVND (reference sequence). Trimming took 4 bases from V and 2 from J, leaving 15 bases between them. In nucleotides, the CDR3 is TGTGCCAGTAGTACCTGGACAGAGTGGGGCAATCAGCCCCAGCATTTT. The encoded protein is CASSTWTEWGNQPQHF.

The chain uses TRBV28 and TRBJ1-2; no clear D. The CDR3 runs to 12 residues. Trimming removed 8 bases from V and 1 base from J, with 8 bases in between. Germline V gene lookup returns CDR1 MDHEN and CDR2 SYDVKM. The CDR3 region has the DNA TGTGCCAGCCGATCGGGTAACTATGGCTACACCTTC. Encoded protein: CASRSGNYGYTF.

This clonotype was seen a handful of times. This sequence joins TRBV11-3 and TRBJ1-2; 7 bases are shared with TRBD1. Germline V CDR1 and CDR2: SGHNT, YENEEA. The CDR3 is 14 residues long. Germline trimming cut 5 bases from V and 8 bases from J; bases unmatched to any gene: 11. As DNA, the CDR3 is TGTGCCAGCAGCGCCCGCCGGGACAGAGCCGGCTACACCTTC. Translated, it gives CASSARRDRAGYTF.

The chain recombines TRBV20-1 with TRBJ2-3; no definite D call. The CDR3 loop spans 13 amino acids. Per germline, CDR1 DFQATT and CDR2 SNEGSKA (reference sequence). With 4 bases removed from V and 1 base from J, the gap between germline ends came to 9 bases. This chain's CDR3 is CSANLAGTDTQYF. The DNA for the CDR3 is TGCAGTGCTAATCTGGCGGGCACAGATACGCAGTATTTT.

The chain links TRBV20-1 to TRBJ1-1; TRBD1 might be the D (5 bases). V lost 2 bases and J lost 7, with 26 bases in between. The germline V gene encodes CDR1 DFQATT and CDR2 SNEGSKA (reference sequence). The length of the CDR3 is 17 residues. This chain's CDR3 is CSARLMRLLSGGSEAFF. The CDR3 DNA follows: TGCAGTGCTAGACTTATGAGACTGCTATCTGGGGGAAGTGAAGCTTTCTTT.

The rearrangement uses TRBV11-3 and TRBJ1-2; 7 bases map to TRBD1. CDR1 is SGHNT and CDR2 is YENEEA in the germline V gene. The CDR3 runs to 14 residues. With 5 bases clipped from V and 5 bases from J, the junction kept 8 bases outside the gene matches. The CDR3 DNA is TGTGCCAGCAGCCTGGGACAGAGAAAATATGGCTACACCTTC. It is translated as CASSLGQRKYGYTF.

This clonotype was observed a single time. The rearrangement links TRBV7-9 to TRBJ1-4, with TRBD1 identical over 7 bases. Germline V gene data show CDR1 as SEHNR and CDR2 as FQNEAQ (reference sequence). This CDR3 spans 14 amino acids. Unmatched junction bases numbered 5, after V lost 5 bases and J lost 5 bases. CDR3 region: CASSRDRENEKLFF. The DNA for the CDR3 is TGTGCCAGCAGCCGAGACAGGGAAAATGAAAAACTGTTTTTT. Based on the CDR3 plus reference TRBV7-9 and TRBJ1-4, the full variable domain is DTGVSQNPRHKITKRGQNVTFRCDPISEHNRLYWYRQTLGQGPEFLTYFQNEAQLEKSRLLSDRFSAERPKGSFSTLEIQRTEQGDSAMYLCASSRDRENEKLFFGSGTQLSVL.

This clonotype was seen just once. The chain recombines TRBV27 with TRBJ2-7; tentatively, D is TRBD1 or TRBD2 (5 bases each). The V gene lost 8 bases and the J gene lost 3 bases, with 20 bases spanning the gap. Germline CDR1 and CDR2: MNHEY and SMNVEV (reference sequence). The CDR3 totals 15 residues. The CDR3 region has the DNA TGTGCCAGCGGCCGCGGGCAGGGTGGAAGCTACGAGCAGTACTTC. Protein sequence: CASGRGQGGSYEQYF.

The V call is TRBV11-2, the J call TRBJ2-3; 8 bases line up with TRBD2. CDR3 size: 15 residues. V dropped 5 bases and J dropped 3; count of bases not matched to a gene: 7. Germline values: CDR1 SGHAT, CDR2 FQNNGV. The CDR3 spells CASSPTGGLTDTQYF. The CDR3 coding sequence is TGTGCCAGCAGCCCGACGGGGGGGCTAACAGATACGCAGTATTTT.

This chain links TRBV20-1 with TRBJ1-5; D remains ambiguous. CDR1 and CDR2 (germline): DFQATT, SNEGSKA (reference sequence). Deletions cut 0 bases from V and 7 bases from J, with 13 bases between. This CDR3 has 14 amino acids. DNA for the CDR3: TGCAGTGCTAGAGATCGGACCAAGTTACAGCCCCAGCATTTT. This encodes CSARDRTKLQPQHF.

This clonotype was detected only a few times. This chain joins TRBV20-1 and TRBJ1-5; perhaps TRBD1 as D (5 bases). Germline lookup yields CDR1 DFQATT and CDR2 SNEGSKA (reference sequence). Trimming pared 4 bases from V and 2 bases from J, leaving 12 bases between. The CDR3 consists of 14 residues. CDR3 region: CSATSEQGNQPQHF. The CDR3 nucleotides are TGCAGTGCTACGAGCGAACAGGGCAATCAGCCCCAGCATTTT.

The chain recombines TRBV2 with TRBJ2-3; D remains ambiguous. The CDR3 is 11 residues long. V lost 4 bases and J 6 bases, leaving 5 bases between the germline ends. Looked up from germline, CDR1 is SNHLY and CDR2 is FYNNEI. The CDR3 coding sequence is TGTGCCAGCAGTGTAACGGATACGCAGTATTTT. Translation gives CASSVTDTQYF.

The rearrangement links TRBV6-1 to TRBJ1-5; the D is unclear. Germline CDR1 reads MNHNS; CDR2 reads SASEGT. The V end lost 8 bases, the J end lost 3 bases, and 8 bases lay between the germline ends. This CDR3 has 12 residues. Here the CDR3 DNA reads TGTGCCAGCGGGCAGCCCAATCAGCCCCAGCATTTT. Encoded protein: CASGQPNQPQHF.

The rearrangement uses TRBV10-3 and TRBJ2-5; D perhaps matches TRBD1 (5 bases). V lost 4 bases to trimming and J lost 1 base, with 7 bases between them. Germline V lookup: CDR1 ENHRY, CDR2 SYGVKD. The CDR3 sequence is 13 residues long. CDR3 loop: CAISGRAQETQYF. The CDR3 DNA reads as TGTGCCATCAGTGGCAGGGCCCAAGAGACCCAGTACTTC.

V is TRBV7-8 and J is TRBJ2-1, with 12 bases lining up with TRBD2. Trimming took 4 bases from V and 8 from J; bases not matched to a gene: 9. CDR3 length: 16 amino acids. Germline CDR1 is SGHVS and CDR2 is FQNEAQ. The CDR3 sequence is CASSSMTSGSRYEQFF. As DNA, the CDR3 is TGTGCCAGCAGCTCGATGACTAGCGGGAGCCGGTATGAGCAGTTCTTC.

The chain is built from TRBV24-1 and TRBJ2-5; D gene ambiguous. The CDR3 is made up of 12 amino acids. From germline, CDR1 is KGHDR and CDR2 SFDVKD. Trimming left V 7 bases short and J 9 bases short, with 14 bases between. The CDR3 region has the DNA TGTGCCACCAGCAACCCCCTCGGGCCCCAGTACTTC. Its protein is CATSNPLGPQYF.

V gene TRBV5-4 combines with J gene TRBJ2-5; 8 nucleotides agree with TRBD2. The germline V gene has CDR1 SGHNT and CDR2 YYREEE (reference sequence). The trim removed 0 bases at V and 5 bases at J, leaving 6 bases unmatched. The CDR3 extends over 15 amino acids. This CDR3 reads CASSLGGTRGETQYF. The CDR3 region has the DNA TGTGCCAGCAGCTTGGGGGGGACTAGGGGCGAGACCCAGTACTTC. The whole variable domain, filled in from reference TRBV5-4 and TRBJ2-5, reads ETGVTQSPTHLIKTRGQQVTLRCSSQSGHNTVSWYQQALGQGPQFIFQYYREEENGRGNFPPRFSGLQFPNYSSELNVNALELDDSALYLCASSLGGTRGETQYFGPGTRLLVL.

The genes are TRBV6-1 and TRBJ2-5, with D tentatively TRBD1 or TRBD2 (5 bases each). Germline-derived CDR1 and CDR2 are MNHNS and SASEGT. V was pared by 7 bases and J by 5 bases, with 14 bases between. The CDR3 covers 13 residues. The CDR3 coding sequence is TGTGCCAGCAACGGGGCCCTGGGGGAGACCCAGTACTTC. Its protein product is CASNGALGETQYF.

The genes are TRBV30 and TRBJ1-6, with D possibly matching TRBD1 (5 bases). Trimming pared 2 bases from V and 7 bases from J, leaving 9 bases between. CDR1 GTSNPN and CDR2 SVGIG come from the germline V gene (reference sequence). The CDR3 covers 13 residues. The CDR3 DNA reads TGTGCCTGGAGTAGACAGAGAAATTCACCCCTCCACTTT. Protein sequence: CAWSRQRNSPLHF.

In its sample, this clonotype was seen once. The V call is TRBV7-9, the J call TRBJ1-4; 8 bases map to TRBD1. This CDR3 is 13 amino acids long. Unmatched junction bases numbered 2, after V lost 3 bases and J lost 8 bases. Per the germline V gene, CDR1 is SEHNR and CDR2 is FQNEAQ (reference sequence). CDR3 in DNA: TGTGCCAGCAGCTTTGACAGGGGCGAAAAACTGTTTTTT. Protein: CASSFDRGEKLFF.

This chain uses TRBV7-8 with TRBJ1-4; D unclear. The CDR3 extends over 12 amino acids. With 5 bases removed from V and 8 bases from J, the gap between germline ends came to 9 bases. Looked up from germline, CDR1 is SGHVS and CDR2 is FQNEAQ. CDR3 in amino acids: CASSPTREKLFF. The CDR3 coding sequence is TGTGCCAGCAGCCCGACGCGGGAAAAACTGTTTTTT.

This rearrangement joins TRBV6-1 to TRBJ1-5; 12 nucleotides agree with TRBD1. The germline V gene encodes CDR1 MNHNS and CDR2 SASEGT. Germline trimming cut 6 bases from V and 6 bases from J; bases unmatched to any gene: 15. This CDR3 is 18 amino acids long. The CDR3 region has the DNA TGTGCCAGCAGCCCTGGATTAGGGACAGGGGGCGGGATTCAGCCCCAGCATTTT. Protein sequence: CASSPGLGTGGGIQPQHF.

The chain combines TRBV29-1 with TRBJ2-2; 11 nucleotides align to TRBD2. Germline assignment: CDR1 SQVTM and CDR2 ANQGSEA. Trimming cost V 4 bases and J 3 bases; bases outside gene matches: 1. There are 14 residues in the CDR3. CDR3 amino acids: CSVGTSGHTGELFF. CDR3 bases: TGCAGCGTTGGGACTAGCGGGCACACCGGGGAGCTGTTTTTT.